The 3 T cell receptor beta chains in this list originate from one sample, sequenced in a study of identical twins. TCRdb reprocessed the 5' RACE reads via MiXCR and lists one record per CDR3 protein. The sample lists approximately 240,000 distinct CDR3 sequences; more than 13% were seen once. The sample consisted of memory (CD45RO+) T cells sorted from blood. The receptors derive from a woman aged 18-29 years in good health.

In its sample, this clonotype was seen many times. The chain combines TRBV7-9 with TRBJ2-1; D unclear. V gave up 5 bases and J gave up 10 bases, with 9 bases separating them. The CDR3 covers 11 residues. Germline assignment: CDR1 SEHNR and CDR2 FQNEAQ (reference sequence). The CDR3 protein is CASSDPKEQFF. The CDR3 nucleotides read TGTGCCAGCAGCGATCCTAAGGAGCAGTTCTTC.

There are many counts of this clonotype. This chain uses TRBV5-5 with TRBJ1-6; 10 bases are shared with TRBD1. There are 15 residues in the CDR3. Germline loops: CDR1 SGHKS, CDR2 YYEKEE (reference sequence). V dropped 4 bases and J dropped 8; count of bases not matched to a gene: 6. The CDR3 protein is CASSPWTGGDSPLHF. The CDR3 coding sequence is TGTGCCAGCAGCCCGTGGACAGGGGGTGATTCACCCCTCCACTTT.

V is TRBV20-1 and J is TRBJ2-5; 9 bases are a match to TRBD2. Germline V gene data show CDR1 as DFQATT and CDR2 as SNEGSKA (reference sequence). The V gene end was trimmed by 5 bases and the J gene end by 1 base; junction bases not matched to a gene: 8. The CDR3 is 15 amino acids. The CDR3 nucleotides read TGCAGTGCTCCCAGGAAGCGGGAGGTCCAAGAGACCCAGTACTTC. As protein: CSAPRKREVQETQYF.